The rows below give T cell receptor beta chains drawn from one sample of a study of shared clonotypes between healthy human individuals. Sequenced by immunoSEQ multiplex PCR; TCRdb stores in-frame clones only, minus some. The sample holds hundreds of thousands of clones, 80% to 95% seen once. Input material: naive CD8+ T cells sorted from blood. These receptors all come from a man aged 25 to 40 in good health. The CDR3 runs from the conserved cysteine through the conserved F or W. D genes are given only for firm matches. Rows give clone size only sometimes, using once, few, many, or a class for an expanded clone.

CASSVLAGEADTQYF	TGTGCCAGCAGTGTACTAGCGGGAGAGGCAGATACGCAGTATTTT	TRBD2	TRBV6-1	TRBJ2-3	.
CASGSTDYEQYF	TGCGCCAGCGGAAGCACAGACTACGAGCAGTACTTC	.	TRBV4-1	TRBJ2-7	.
CASSVGRYTGELFF	TGTGCCAGCAGTGTTGGCCGCTACACCGGGGAGCTGTTTTTT	.	TRBV6-4	TRBJ2-2	.
CASTLSGRAFGGELFF	TGTGCCAGCACCCTAAGCGGGAGGGCGTTCGGAGGGGAGCTGTTTTTT	TRBD2	TRBV5-5	TRBJ2-2	.
CAISEGQSYNEQFF	TGTGCCATCAGTGAGGGACAGTCCTACAATGAGCAGTTCTTC	.	TRBV10-3	TRBJ2-1	.
CASTKGPLYEQYF	TGTGCCAGCACCAAAGGGCCCCTCTACGAGCAGTACTTC	.	TRBV6-5	TRBJ2-7	once
CASRAGRDGVSEKLFF	TGTGCCAGCAGAGCAGGGAGGGATGGGGTTAGTGAAAAACTGTTTTTT	.	TRBV6-6	TRBJ1-4	.
CASSSPNQPQHF	TGTGCCAGCAGCTCGCCAAATCAGCCCCAGCATTTT	.	TRBV7-9	TRBJ1-5	few
CASSIDPRQGVWNQPQHF	TGTGCCAGTAGTATCGACCCCCGACAGGGGGTGTGGAATCAGCCCCAGCATTTT	TRBD1	TRBV19	TRBJ1-5	.
CASSQAAWNTEAFF	TGTGCCAGCAGCCAAGCGGCCTGGAACACTGAAGCTTTCTTT	.	TRBV4-2	TRBJ1-1	.
CASSGVTGTLQEKLFF	TGTGCCAGCAGCGGGGTGACAGGGACCTTACAGGAAAAACTGTTTTTT	TRBD1	TRBV7-9	TRBJ1-4	.
CATGDDRSYEQYF	TGTGCCACTGGTGACGACAGGTCCTACGAGCAGTACTTC	.	TRBV15	TRBJ2-7	.
CASSLRGHYEQYF	TGTGCCAGCAGCCTCAGGGGACACTACGAGCAGTACTTC	.	TRBV27	TRBJ2-7	.
CASSPLLSGLYNEQFF	TGTGCCAGCAGCCCCCTCCTGAGCGGATTGTACAATGAGCAGTTCTTC	.	TRBV28	TRBJ2-1	.
CASSPGTNTGELFF	TGTGCCAGCAGTCCAGGGACTAACACCGGGGAGCTGTTTTTT	.	TRBV27	TRBJ2-2	.
CASSFLAETYNEQFF	TGTGCCAGCTCTTTCCTAGCGGAGACCTACAATGAGCAGTTCTTC	TRBD2	TRBV6-1	TRBJ2-1	.
CAWRGQNHQPQHF	TGTGCCTGGAGGGGACAGAATCATCAGCCCCAGCATTTT	TRBD1	TRBV30	TRBJ1-5	.
CASRPGNEKLFF	TGTGCCAGCAGGCCAGGGAATGAAAAACTGTTTTTT	.	TRBV2	TRBJ1-4	.
CASSLGGSSPYEQYF	TGTGCCAGCAGCCTAGGCGGGTCTTCTCCCTACGAGCAGTACTTC	.	TRBV28	TRBJ2-7	once
CASSRGDLPYF	TGTGCCAGCAGCCGAGGGGACCTGCCGTACTTC	.	TRBV5-5	TRBJ2-5	few
CASSQDNSGELFF	TGCGCCAGCAGCCAAGATAATAGCGGGGAGCTGTTTTTT	.	TRBV4-1	TRBJ2-2	.
CASSFIESGTGINQPQHF	TGTGCCAGCAGTTTCATCGAATCCGGGACAGGGATAAATCAGCCCCAGCATTTT	TRBD1	TRBV27	TRBJ1-5	.
CASSGDRATDTQYF	TGTGCCAGCAGCGGGGACAGGGCCACAGATACGCAGTATTTT	TRBD1	TRBV9	TRBJ2-3	.
CASSFGPDTQYF	TGTGCCAGCAGTTTCGGGCCAGATACGCAGTATTTT	.	TRBV6-5	TRBJ2-3	.
CSVEGGTGGVGDTQYF	TGCAGCGTTGAAGGGGGAACAGGGGGCGTGGGAGATACGCAGTATTTT	TRBD1	TRBV29-1	TRBJ2-3	.
CASRSLAGKNNEQFF	TGTGCCAGCAGGTCACTAGCGGGAAAGAACAATGAGCAGTTCTTC	TRBD2	TRBV9	TRBJ2-1	once
CASSSDSYTQYF	TGTGCCAGCAGCTCGGACTCTTATACGCAGTATTTT	.	TRBV7-9	TRBJ2-3	.
CASSLGGRVDEQYF	TGTGCCAGCAGCTTAGGCGGGAGAGTTGACGAGCAGTACTTC	TRBD2	TRBV11-2	TRBJ2-7	.
CASSLRGVRDEQYF	TGTGCCAGCAGTTTAAGGGGGGTACGGGACGAGCAGTACTTC	.	TRBV27	TRBJ2-7	.
CASSPGHGYEQYF	TGTGCCAGCAGCCCAGGACACGGATACGAGCAGTACTTC	.	TRBV5-4	TRBJ2-7	once
CASSSLSMVGEKLFF	TGTGCCAGCAGTTCCCTCTCGATGGTAGGAGAAAAACTGTTTTTT	.	TRBV27	TRBJ1-4	.
CASSLTAGSGEQYF	TGTGCCAGCAGCCTGACAGCGGGTTCGGGCGAGCAGTACTTC	.	TRBV6-5	TRBJ2-7	.
CASSDPRGGTGELFF	TGTGCCAGCAGTGACCCCAGGGGCGGCACCGGGGAGCTGTTTTTT	.	TRBV25-1	TRBJ2-2	.
CASSLSRGGTGRQPQHF	TGTGCCAGCAGTTTATCTCGCGGGGGGACAGGGAGGCAGCCCCAGCATTTT	TRBD1	TRBV28	TRBJ1-5	.
CASSLGASGRLTDTQYF	TGTGCCAGCAGCTTAGGGGCTAGCGGGAGGCTCACAGATACGCAGTATTTT	TRBD2	TRBV7-8	TRBJ2-3	.